This T cell receptor (beta chain) comes out of a study of CD4 T cells in lung cancer (dated by TCRdb to about 2019). Study-wide context: To find responses to candidate mutation-encoded neoepitopes, the study screened blood T cells from NSCLC patients and isolated neoantigen-specific CD4+ T-cell clones and TCRs. Four patients undergoing curative-intent resections for stage I-III non-small cell lung cancer provided the tumor and non-adjacent lung tissue. Lung adenocarcinoma or squamous cell carcinoma was present in the resected patients, who were aged 60 to 69 at blood donation and were mostly former smokers. Treatments received by the patients before blood donation included platinum chemotherapy, and some patients received nivolumab or pembrolizumab. Deep sequencing of TCRB was used to follow the frequency of neoantigen-specific clonotypes in tumor resections, non-adjacent lung and cultured T-cell products.

Non-adjacent lung tissue was collected from the same resection as far as possible from the malignant lesion, at least 3 cm away. The research as a whole found: Some blood-derived responses might reflect in vitro priming of naive T cells or cross-reactivity rather than memory responses to the cancer.

The germline V gene supplies CDR1 LGHNA and CDR2 YNFKEQ. The junction carries 9 bases between V and J, which are trimmed by 0 bases and 6 bases respectively. The cysteine opens and the valine closes a CDR3 of 13 amino acids. Solely the CDR3 DNA is kept, with 39 bases framed from the first base. Libraries came from the immunoSEQ multiplex PCR assay. Qiagen DNeasy or QIAamp micro DNA kits were used to isolate DNA, and the Adaptive Biotechnology human TCRB sequencing kit was used to sequence TCRB. Sequencing of TCRB libraries was performed on an Illumina MiSeq. Processing in the source paper ran as follows. The kit provider's software was used to analyze TCRB sequence data, and Fisher's exact test was used to test clonotype templates for tumor enrichment. As stored in TCRdb, this immuneACCESS dataset retains in-frame rearrangements with V and J assigned. A fraction of the clones does not appear; measured against another copy, unresolved V genes explain less than half of the discrepancy, and the remainder lacks a known reason. D and trimming were read from the DNA, whereas the V and J calls and clone size are those reported in that table. Counted in this sample were roughly 9,300 clones; around 66% of them appeared once. Together, the top ten hold 15% of the sample.

A word on this clone: What this receptor recognizes is not known. Base quality data are lacking; no much larger clone is found one base away.

The V and J segments used are TRBV4-2 and TRBJ2-7; a weak D assignment points to TRBD1 (6 bases agree). The TCR was taken from a man aged 55 to 69 with non-small cell lung cancer. The specimen was normal lung tissue taken away from the tumor. The CDR3 amino acid sequence is: CASSQDTGREQYV. Read as DNA, the sequence is TGTGCCAGCAGCCAAGACACAGGGCGCGAGCAGTACGTC.